This note documents a single TCR beta chain sequence. The CDR3 is 16 amino acids. The entry originates in a study of shared clonotypes between healthy human individuals. Profiled with immunoSEQ multiplex PCR; TCRdb holds only in-frame clones, not every one. The table has roughly 720,000 clones, about 92% seen once. The clonotype comes from a young man in good health. Some clones in this sample may be carry-over from other donors' samples. The J gene is TRBJ2-3, the V gene TRBV21-1; the table's D call, TRBD1, has no DNA check behind it. TRBV21-1 is classified as a pseudogene. What was sequenced was memory CD8+ T cells from PBMCs. Specified subset: CD45RO+ cells pooled with CCR7-negative TemRA cells. The CDR3 sequence is CASSNLRKGAGDTQYF. CDR3 sequence (DNA): TGTGCCAGCAGCAACCTCCGGAAAGGGGCAGGAGATACGCAGTATTTT.